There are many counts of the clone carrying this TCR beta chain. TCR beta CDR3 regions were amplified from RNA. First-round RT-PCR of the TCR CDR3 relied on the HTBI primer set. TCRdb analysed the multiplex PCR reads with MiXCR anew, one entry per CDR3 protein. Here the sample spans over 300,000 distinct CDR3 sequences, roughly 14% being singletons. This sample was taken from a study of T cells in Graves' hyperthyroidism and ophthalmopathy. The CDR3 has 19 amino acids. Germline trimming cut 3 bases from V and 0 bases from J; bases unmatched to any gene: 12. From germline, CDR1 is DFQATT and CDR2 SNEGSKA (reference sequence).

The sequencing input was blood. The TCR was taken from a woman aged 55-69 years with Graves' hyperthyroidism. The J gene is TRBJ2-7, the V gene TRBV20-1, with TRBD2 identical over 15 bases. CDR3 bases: TGCAGTGCTAGGAGCCAAGGGACTAGCGGGAGGCAGAGCTCCTACGAGCAGTACTTC. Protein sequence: CSARSQGTSGRQSSYEQYF.